This T cell receptor (beta chain) was identified in a study of control samples from healthy donors and cancer patients. This CDR3 comprises 11 residues. Germline-derived CDR1 and CDR2 are SGHTA and FQGNSA. V lost 4 bases, J lost 7 bases, and 7 bases lay in between. Method: immunoSEQ multiplex PCR; TCRdb's copy keeps in-frame clones and lacks some. The data show 15,000 or so clones, roughly 80% seen once. The clonotype was recovered from a female donor with lung cancer. The chain combines TRBV7-2 with TRBJ2-5; the D is unclear. Sequenced sample: formalin-fixed, paraffin-embedded tissue. The CDR3 protein is CASSSTATQYF. The CDR3 region has the DNA TGTGCCAGCAGCTCCACAGCGACCCAGTACTTC.